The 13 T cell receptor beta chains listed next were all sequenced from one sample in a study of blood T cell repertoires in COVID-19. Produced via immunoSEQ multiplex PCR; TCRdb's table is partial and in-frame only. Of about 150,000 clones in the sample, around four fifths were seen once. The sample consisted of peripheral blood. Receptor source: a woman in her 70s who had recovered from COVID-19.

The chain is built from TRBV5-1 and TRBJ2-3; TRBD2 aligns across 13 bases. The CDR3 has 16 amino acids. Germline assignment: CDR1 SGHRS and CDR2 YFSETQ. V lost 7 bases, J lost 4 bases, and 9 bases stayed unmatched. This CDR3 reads CASSHPGTSGADTQYF. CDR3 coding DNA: TGCGCCAGCTCCCACCCCGGGACTAGCGGGGCAGATACGCAGTATTTT.

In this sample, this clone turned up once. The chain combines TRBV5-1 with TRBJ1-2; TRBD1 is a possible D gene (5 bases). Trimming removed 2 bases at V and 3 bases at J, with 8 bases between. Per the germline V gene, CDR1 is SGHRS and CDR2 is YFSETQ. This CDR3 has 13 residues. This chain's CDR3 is CASSLGHYYGYTF. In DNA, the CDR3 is TGCGCCAGCAGCTTAGGACACTACTATGGCTACACCTTC.

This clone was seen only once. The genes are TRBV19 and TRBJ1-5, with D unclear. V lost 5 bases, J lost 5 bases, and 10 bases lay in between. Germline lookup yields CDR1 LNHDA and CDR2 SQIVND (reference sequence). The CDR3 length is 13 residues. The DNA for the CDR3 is TGTGCCAGTAGTCCCCCTCCCTATCAGCCCCAGCATTTT. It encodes CASSPPPYQPQHF.

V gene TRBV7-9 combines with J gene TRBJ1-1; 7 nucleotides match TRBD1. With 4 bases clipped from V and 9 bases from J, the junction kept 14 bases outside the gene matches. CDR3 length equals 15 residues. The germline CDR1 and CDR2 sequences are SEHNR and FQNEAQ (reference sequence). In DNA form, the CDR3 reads TGTGCCAGCAGCTCCCGACAGGGTTTGGGGAAACAAGCTTTCTTT. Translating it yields CASSSRQGLGKQAFF.

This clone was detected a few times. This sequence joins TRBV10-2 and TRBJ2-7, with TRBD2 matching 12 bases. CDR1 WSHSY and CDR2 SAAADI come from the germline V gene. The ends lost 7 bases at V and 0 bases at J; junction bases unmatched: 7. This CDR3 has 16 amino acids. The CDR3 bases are TGCGCCAGCACCCCAACTAGCGGGAGGCCCTCCTACGAGCAGTACTTC. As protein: CASTPTSGRPSYEQYF.

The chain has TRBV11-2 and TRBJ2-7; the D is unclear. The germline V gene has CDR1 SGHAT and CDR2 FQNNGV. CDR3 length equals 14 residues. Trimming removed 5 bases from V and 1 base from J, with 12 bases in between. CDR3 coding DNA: TGTGCCAGCAGCCGACAAAGGCAGTCCTACGAGCAGTACTTC. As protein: CASSRQRQSYEQYF. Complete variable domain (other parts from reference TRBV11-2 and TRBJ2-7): EAGVAQSPRYKIIEKRQSVAFWCNPISGHATLYWYQQILGQGPKLLIQFQNNGVVDDSQLPKDRFSAERLKGVDSTLKIQPAKLEDSAVYLCASSRQRQSYEQYFGPGTRLTVT.

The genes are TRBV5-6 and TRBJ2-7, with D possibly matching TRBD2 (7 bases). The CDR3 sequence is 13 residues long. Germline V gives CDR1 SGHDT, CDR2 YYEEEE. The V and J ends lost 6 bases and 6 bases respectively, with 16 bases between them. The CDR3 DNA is TGTGCCAGCACCCCCCCGGGGGGCGGCGAGCAGTACTTC. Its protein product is CASTPPGGGEQYF.

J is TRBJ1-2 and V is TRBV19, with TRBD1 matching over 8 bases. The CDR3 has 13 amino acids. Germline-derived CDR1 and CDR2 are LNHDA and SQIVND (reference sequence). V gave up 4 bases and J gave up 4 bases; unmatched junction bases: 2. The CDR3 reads CASSTGQGYGYTF. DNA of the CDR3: TGTGCCAGTAGTACCGGACAGGGCTATGGCTACACCTTC. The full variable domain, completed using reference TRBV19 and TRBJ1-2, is DGGITQSPKYLFRKEGQNVTLSCEQNLNHDAMYWYRQDPGQGLRLIYYSQIVNDFQKGDIAEGYSVSREKKESFPLTVTSAQKNPTAFYLCASSTGQGYGYTFGSGTRLTVV.

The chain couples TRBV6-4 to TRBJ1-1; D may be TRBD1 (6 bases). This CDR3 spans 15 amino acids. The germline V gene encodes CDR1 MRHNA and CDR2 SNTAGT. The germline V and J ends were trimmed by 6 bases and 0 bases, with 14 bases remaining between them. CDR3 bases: TGTGCCAGCAGAGAGGGGGGGGGTATGAACACTGAAGCTTTCTTT. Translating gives CASREGGGMNTEAFF.

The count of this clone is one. As DNA, the CDR3 is TGTGCCAGCAGCAATCTCGAAGAGACCCAGTACTTC. This encodes CASSNLEETQYF. The rearrangement joins TRBV21-1 to TRBJ2-5; the table gives TRBD2 as D, unverified against the DNA. TRBV21-1 corresponds to a pseudogene. The CDR3 contains 12 residues.

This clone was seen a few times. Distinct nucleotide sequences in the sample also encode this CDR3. CDR3 residues: CASGRDRDYEQYF. The CDR3 region has the DNA TGTGCTAGTGGTAGGGACAGGGATTACGAGCAGTACTTC. The rearrangement joins TRBV12-5 to TRBJ2-7; 9 positions match TRBD1. V dropped 5 bases and J dropped 4; count of bases not matched to a gene: 3. This CDR3 is 13 amino acids long. CDR1 is LGHNT and CDR2 is FRNRAP in the germline V gene.

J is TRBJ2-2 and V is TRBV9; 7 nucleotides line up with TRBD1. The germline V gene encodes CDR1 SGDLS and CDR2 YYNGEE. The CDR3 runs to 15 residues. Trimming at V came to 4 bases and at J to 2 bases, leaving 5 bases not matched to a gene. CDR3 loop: CASSPGGANTGELFF. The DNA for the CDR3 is TGTGCCAGCAGCCCAGGGGGTGCCAACACCGGGGAGCTGTTTTTT.

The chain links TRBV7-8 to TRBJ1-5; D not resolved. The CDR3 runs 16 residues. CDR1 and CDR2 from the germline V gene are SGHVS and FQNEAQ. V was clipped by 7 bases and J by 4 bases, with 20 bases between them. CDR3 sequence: CASTAGGVDENQPQHF. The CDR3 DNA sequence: TGTGCCAGCACCGCGGGCGGGGTGGACGAAAATCAGCCCCAGCATTTT. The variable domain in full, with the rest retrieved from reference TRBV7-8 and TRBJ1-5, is GAGVSQSPRYKVAKRGQDVALRCDPISGHVSLFWYQQALGQGPEFLTYFQNEAQLDKSGLPSDRFFAERPEGSVSTLKIQRTQQEDSAVYLCASTAGGVDENQPQHFGDGTRLSIL.